The present TCR beta chain was sequenced within a study of PD-1 blockade in classical Hodgkin lymphoma. Overall study findings and caveats: Excluded were patients who started nivolumab under 1 year after ASCT, a group that had lower diversity.

The CDR3 sequence is 15 residues long. Looked up from germline, CDR1 is SGHRS and CDR2 is YFSETQ. In every patient, relapse followed autologous stem cell transplantation, while exposure to brentuximab vedotin differed. Thawed PBMCs underwent magnetic negative selection to yield purified CD4+ T cells. A word on this clone: The antigen remains undetermined. One junction end disagrees with the germline gene, perhaps due to a read error.

The table came from immunoSEQ multiplex PCR; TCRdb's copy has only in-frame clones and leaves some out. Among approximately 25,000 clones listed, 80% to 85% were seen once. The sample consisted of CD4+ T cells from blood, taken at baseline. The chain couples TRBV5-1 to TRBJ1-6, with D possibly matching TRBD1 (5 bases). The source is a human donor with classical Hodgkin lymphoma. The CDR3 region has the DNA TGTGCCAGCAGCTTGGGCGACAGCCGGGCTTCACCCCTCCACTTT. Translation: CASSLGDSRASPLHF.